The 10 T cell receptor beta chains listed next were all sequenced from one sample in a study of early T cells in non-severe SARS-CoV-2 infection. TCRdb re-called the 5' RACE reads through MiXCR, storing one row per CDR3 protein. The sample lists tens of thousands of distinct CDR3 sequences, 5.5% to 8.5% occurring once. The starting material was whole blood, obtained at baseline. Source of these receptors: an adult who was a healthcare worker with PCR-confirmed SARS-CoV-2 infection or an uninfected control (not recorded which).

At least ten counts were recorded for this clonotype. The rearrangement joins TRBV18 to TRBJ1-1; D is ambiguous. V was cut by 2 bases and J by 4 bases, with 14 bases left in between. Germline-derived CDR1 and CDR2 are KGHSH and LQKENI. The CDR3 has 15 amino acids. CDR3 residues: CASSPMDREGTEAFF. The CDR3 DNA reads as TGTGCCAGCTCACCAATGGATAGGGAGGGCACTGAAGCTTTCTTT.

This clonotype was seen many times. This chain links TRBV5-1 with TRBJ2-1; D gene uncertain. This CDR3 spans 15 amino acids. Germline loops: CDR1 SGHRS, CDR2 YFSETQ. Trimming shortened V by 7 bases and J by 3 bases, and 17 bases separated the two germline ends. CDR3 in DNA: TGCGCCAGCCATAATGGGCAGGTCAGCTACAATGAGCAGTTCTTC. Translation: CASHNGQVSYNEQFF. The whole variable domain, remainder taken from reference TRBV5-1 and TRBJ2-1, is KAGVTQTPRYLIKTRGQQVTLSCSPISGHRSVSWYQQTPGQGLQFLFEYFSETQRNKGNFPGRFSGRQFSNSRSEMNVSTLELGDSALYLCASHNGQVSYNEQFFGPGTRLTVL.

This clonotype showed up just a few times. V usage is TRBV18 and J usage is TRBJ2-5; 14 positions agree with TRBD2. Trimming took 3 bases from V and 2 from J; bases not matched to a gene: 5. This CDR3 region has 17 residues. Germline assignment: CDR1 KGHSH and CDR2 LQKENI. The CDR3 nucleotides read TGTGCCAGCTCACCCGGGACTAGCGGGGGATGGCAAGAGACCCAGTACTTC. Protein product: CASSPGTSGGWQETQYF.

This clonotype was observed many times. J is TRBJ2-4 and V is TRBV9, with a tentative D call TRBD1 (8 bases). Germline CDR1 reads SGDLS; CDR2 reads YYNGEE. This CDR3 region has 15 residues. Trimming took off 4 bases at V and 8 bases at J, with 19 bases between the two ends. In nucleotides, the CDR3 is TGTGCCAGCAGCACTAAGACAGGGGCGGGAGACATTCAGTACTTC. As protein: CASSTKTGAGDIQYF.

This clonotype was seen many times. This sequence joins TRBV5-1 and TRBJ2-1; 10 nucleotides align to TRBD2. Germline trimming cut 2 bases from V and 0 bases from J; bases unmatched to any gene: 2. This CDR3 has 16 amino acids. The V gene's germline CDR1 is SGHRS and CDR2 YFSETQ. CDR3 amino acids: CASSLAGGLSYNEQFF. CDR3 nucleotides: TGCGCCAGCAGCTTAGCGGGGGGGCTCTCCTACAATGAGCAGTTCTTC.

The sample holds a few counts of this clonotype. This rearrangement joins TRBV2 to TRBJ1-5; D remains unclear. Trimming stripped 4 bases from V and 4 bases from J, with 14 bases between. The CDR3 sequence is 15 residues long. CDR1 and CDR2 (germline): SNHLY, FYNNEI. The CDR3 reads CASSAFRDDNQPQHF. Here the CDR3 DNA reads TGTGCCAGCAGTGCATTCCGGGATGATAATCAGCCCCAGCATTTT.

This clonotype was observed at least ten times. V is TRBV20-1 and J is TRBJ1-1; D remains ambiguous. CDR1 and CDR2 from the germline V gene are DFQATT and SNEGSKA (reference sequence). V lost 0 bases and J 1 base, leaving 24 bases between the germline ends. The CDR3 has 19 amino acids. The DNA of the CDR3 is TGCAGTGCTAGAGACACCTCGCCGGGTTCGTCTTTCCCGAACACTGAAGCTTTCTTT. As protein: CSARDTSPGSSFPNTEAFF.

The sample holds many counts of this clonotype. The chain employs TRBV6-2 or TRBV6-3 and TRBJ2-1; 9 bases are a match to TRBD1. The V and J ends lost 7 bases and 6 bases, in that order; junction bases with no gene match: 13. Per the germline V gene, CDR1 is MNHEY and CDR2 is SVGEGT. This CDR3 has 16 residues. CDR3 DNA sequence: TGTGCCAGCAAACCCCTCGGGACAGGGATTTTCAATGAGCAGTTCTTC. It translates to CASKPLGTGIFNEQFF.

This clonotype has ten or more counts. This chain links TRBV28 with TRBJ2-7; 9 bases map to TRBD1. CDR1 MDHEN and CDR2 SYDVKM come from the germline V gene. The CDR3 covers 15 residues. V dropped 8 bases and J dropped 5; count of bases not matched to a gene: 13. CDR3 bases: TGTGCCAGCTCAAACCCGGGACAGGGAGTCCACGAGCAGTACTTC. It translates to CASSNPGQGVHEQYF.

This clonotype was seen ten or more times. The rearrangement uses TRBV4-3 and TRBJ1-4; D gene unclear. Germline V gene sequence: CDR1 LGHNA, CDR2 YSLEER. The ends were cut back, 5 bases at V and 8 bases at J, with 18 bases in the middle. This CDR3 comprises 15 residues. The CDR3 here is CASSRLHDTREKLFF. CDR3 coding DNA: TGCGCCAGCAGCAGGCTCCACGATACTCGGGAAAAACTGTTTTTT.